This TCR beta chain stems from a study of OX40 agonist ivuxolimab in advanced cancers. Study observations and caveats: Expanded peripheral T-cell antigen specificity went undetermined. Partial responders receiving 0.1-3.0 mg/kg showed among the lowest clonal expansion.

This clone was detected only a few times. No antigen is known for it. The CDR3 is 14 residues long. Germline values: CDR1 MGHDK, CDR2 SYGVNS. The V end was cut by 7 bases, the J end by 6 bases, with 13 bases between. The repertoire was sequenced with immunoSEQ multiplex PCR; TCRdb's copy has only in-frame clones and lacks some. The sample shows tens of thousands of clones, about 86% of them seen only once. V and J are TRBV25-1 and TRBJ1-6; TRBD1 is a possible D gene (5 bases). The origin of this receptor is an adult with an advanced solid tumor such as melanoma, head and neck, liver or kidney cancer. This sample comprised CD4+ or CD8+ T cells sorted from blood, obtained in a trial of the OX40 agonist ivuxolimab. CDR3 loop: CASNRGDVNSPLHF. As DNA, the CDR3 is TGTGCCAGCAACCGAGGGGATGTTAATTCACCCCTCCACTTT.